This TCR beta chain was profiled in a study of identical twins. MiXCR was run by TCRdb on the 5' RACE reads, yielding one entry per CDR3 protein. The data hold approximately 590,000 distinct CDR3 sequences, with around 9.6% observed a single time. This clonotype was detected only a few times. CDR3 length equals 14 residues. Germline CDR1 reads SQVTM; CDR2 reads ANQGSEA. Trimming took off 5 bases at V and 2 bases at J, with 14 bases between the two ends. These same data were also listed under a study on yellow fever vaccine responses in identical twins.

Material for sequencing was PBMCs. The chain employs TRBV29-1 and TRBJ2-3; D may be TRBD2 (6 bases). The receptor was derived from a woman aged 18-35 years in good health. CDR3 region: CSVKTGEVTDTQYF. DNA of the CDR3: TGCAGCGTTAAGACGGGAGAGGTCACAGATACGCAGTATTTT.